Each of the 3 T cell receptor beta chains below was sequenced from the same sample in a study of blood T cells in healthy people across ages. Primers used in a second PCR of about 7 to 12 cycles were a sample-barcoded 5' primer and a J-beta primer mix. MiXCR, run by TCRdb on the 5' RACE reads, gives a single entry per CDR3 protein. The sample lists over 1,500,000 distinct CDR3 sequences, about 50% occurring once. Sequencing input: blood. The receptor source for this set is a woman aged 40-49 years in good health.

The chain has TRBV7-2 and TRBJ2-7; 10 nucleotides line up with TRBD2. This CDR3 spans 16 amino acids. V shed 5 bases and J 0 bases; nucleotides not matched to a gene: 7. CDR1 is SGHTA, CDR2 FQGNSA, per germline. This CDR3 reads CASSLSGGSPSYEQYF. DNA of the CDR3: TGTGCCAGCAGCCTTAGCGGGGGGTCACCCTCCTACGAGCAGTACTTC.

V usage is TRBV7-9 and J usage is TRBJ2-5; 7 bases agree with TRBD2. Judging by the DNA end, TRBJ2-7 fits better; the J call may be wrong. CDR3 length: 15 amino acids. Germline CDR1 reads SEHNR; CDR2 reads FQNEAQ (reference sequence). The CDR3: CASRRGIAGSNEQYF. In nucleotides, the CDR3 is TGTGCCAGCAGGCGCGGTATAGCGGGTTCTAACGAGCAGTACTTC.

The V call is TRBV29-1, the J call TRBJ2-1, with TRBD2 identical over 12 bases. The CDR3 totals 15 residues. The germline gives CDR1 SQVTM, CDR2 ANQGSEA. V lost 7 bases and J lost 7; bases outside the gene matches: 11. The CDR3 sequence: CSGSYLAGGPNEQFF. The CDR3 coding sequence is TGCAGCGGATCGTATCTAGCGGGGGGGCCGAATGAGCAGTTCTTC.